The clone carrying this TCR beta chain was counted only a few times. The antigen is not known. The data were taken from a study of T cell repertoires in cytomegalovirus infection. Study-wide points: Individuals carrying CMV plus the relevant HLA were identified by cumulative frequency of public TCR beta families.

TCRdb recomputed calls from the reads with MiXCR, one row per CDR3 protein. The profile covers hundreds of thousands of distinct CDR3 sequences, with 25% to 30% appearing a single time and 20% taken by the ten largest. The clonotype originates from a human donor in good health (CMV status not recorded). Some clones in this sample may be carry-over from other donors' samples. The sequenced sample was cultured PBMCs, obtained from culture after CMV antigen stimulation.

In nucleotides, the CDR3 is TGTGCCAGCAGTGAAGGCGGGAGGGGACTGTTTTTT. This codes for CASSEGGRGLFF. The chain links TRBV2 to TRBJ1-4; possibly TRBD1 for D (5 bases). V lost 1 base and J 13 bases, leaving 10 bases between the germline ends. The V gene's germline CDR1 is SNHLY and CDR2 FYNNEI. This CDR3 comprises 12 residues.